This T cell receptor (beta chain) was sequenced during a study of T cells after posttransplantation cyclophosphamide. Overall study results and limits: Later blood repertoires were often dominated by clones from the donor CD8+ memory compartment. Tissue-infiltrating T cells from skin or gut overlapped little with blood T cells.

The table came from immunoSEQ multiplex PCR; TCRdb's copy has only in-frame clones and leaves some out. Among 17,000 or so clones listed, roughly 92% were seen once. Germline assignment: CDR1 MDHEN and CDR2 SYDVKM. This CDR3 contains 15 residues. Deletions cut 3 bases from V and 4 bases from J, with 15 bases between. This clone was observed once. Its antigen remains unknown. Cyclophosphamide on days +3 and +4 followed busulfan-fludarabine conditioning and a marrow graft. This chain joins TRBV28 and TRBJ1-2; possible D gene TRBD1, 6 bases. The sample consisted of CD4+ T cells sorted from blood, taken after allogeneic stem cell transplant with posttransplant cyclophosphamide. The clonotype originates from a male patient between 60 and 69 years old who received an allogeneic stem cell transplant from a related donor and was CMV-positive. The T cells may partly be graft donor cells. This CDR3 is CASSLVGDIGYGYTF. The CDR3 DNA sequence: TGTGCCAGCAGTTTGGTGGGGGACATAGGCTATGGCTACACCTTC.